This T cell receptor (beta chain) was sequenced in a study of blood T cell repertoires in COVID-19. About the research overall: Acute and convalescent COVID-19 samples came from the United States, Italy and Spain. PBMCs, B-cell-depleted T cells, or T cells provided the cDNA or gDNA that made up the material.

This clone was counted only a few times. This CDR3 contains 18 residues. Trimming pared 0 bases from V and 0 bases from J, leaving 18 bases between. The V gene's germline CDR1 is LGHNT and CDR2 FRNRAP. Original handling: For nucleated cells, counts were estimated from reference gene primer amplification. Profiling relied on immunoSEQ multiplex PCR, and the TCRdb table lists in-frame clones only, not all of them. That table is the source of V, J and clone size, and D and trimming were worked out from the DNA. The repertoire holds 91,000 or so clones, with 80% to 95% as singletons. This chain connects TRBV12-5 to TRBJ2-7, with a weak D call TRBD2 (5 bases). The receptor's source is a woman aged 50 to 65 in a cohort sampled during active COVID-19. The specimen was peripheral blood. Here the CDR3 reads CASGLVLRTLRGSYEQYF. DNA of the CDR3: TGTGCTAGTGGTTTGGTACTAAGAACGCTACGGGGCTCCTACGAGCAGTACTTC.